The clone carrying this TCR beta chain was counted once. Libraries were prepared by immunoSEQ multiplex PCR; TCRdb keeps only in-frame clonotypes and omits some of them. The table includes approximately 130,000 clones, 75% to 90% detected once. This entry comes from a study of blood T cell repertoires in COVID-19. Study context: There were acute and convalescent COVID-19 samples, and they came from the United States, Italy and Spain.

The CDR3 covers 12 residues. V lost 5 bases to trimming and J lost 5 bases, with 8 bases between them. Per germline, CDR1 SEHNR and CDR2 FQNEAQ (reference sequence). The TCR comes from a man younger than 40 who had recovered from COVID-19. The V call is TRBV7-9, the J call TRBJ2-3, with D hard to call. Sequencing was performed on PBMCs or T cells enriched from blood (not recorded which). In nucleotides, the CDR3 is TGTGCCAGCAGCCACGCACAAGATACGCAGTATTTT. Translated, it gives CASSHAQDTQYF.